This T cell receptor beta chain is drawn from a study of blood T cells in healthy people across ages. This clonotype was found a few times. Its target is not known. The CDR3 covers 14 residues. From germline, CDR1 is SGHTA and CDR2 FQGNSA. The V and J ends lost 1 base and 3 bases respectively, with 10 bases between them. Primers used in a second PCR of about 6 to 11 cycles were a sample-barcoded 5' primer and a J-beta primer mix. TCRdb re-called the 5' RACE reads through MiXCR, storing one row per CDR3 protein. Found here are approximately 400,000 distinct CDR3 sequences, about 52% of them singletons; the top ten hold about 54%. Study outcomes and limitations: Per million T cells, the diversity of TCR beta decreased roughly linearly as age advanced. Underestimates were what the diversity estimates from one million T cells were considered to be. Higher diversity and more naive CD4+ cells were features of long-lived donors, compared to aged donors.

This chain joins TRBV7-2 and TRBJ2-7; unclear D gene. Sequencing was carried out using blood. The sequence derives from a man in his 60s in good health. The chain's CDR3 is CASSLGRASYEQYF. Here the CDR3 DNA reads TGTGCCAGCAGCTTAGGAAGGGCCAGCTACGAGCAGTACTTC. The full variable domain, with the rest looked up from reference TRBV7-2 and TRBJ2-7, is GAGVSQSPSNKVTEKGKDVELRCDPISGHTALYWYRQSLGQGLEFLIYFQGNSAPDKSGLPSDRFSAERTGGSVSTLTIQRTQQEDSAVYLCASSLGRASYEQYFGPGTRLTVT.